The 27 T cell receptor beta chains in this list originate from one sample, sequenced in a study of cytomegalovirus exposure and HLA in healthy donors. PCR involved 60 Vbeta and 13 Jbeta primers. Clones were read by immunoSEQ multiplex PCR, and TCRdb kept only the in-frame ones, dropping some. Found here are around 100,000 clones, 65% to 75% of them singletons; the top ten hold around 4.8%. The sequenced material came from PBMCs. The receptors shown here come from a man aged 25 to 45 in good health and CMV-seropositive.

This clone was counted a few times. In DNA form, the CDR3 reads TGTGCCATCAATCCGGGACAGGGGGAGAAAGAGACCCAGTACTTC. Translating it yields CAINPGQGEKETQYF. The rearrangement joins TRBV10-3 to TRBJ2-5; 11 bases fit TRBD1. Trimming removed 7 bases from V and 3 bases from J; junction bases left unmatched: 7. CDR3 size: 15 residues. Germline V CDR1 and CDR2: ENHRY, SYGVKD.

This chain links TRBV4-2 with TRBJ1-3; 7 nucleotides match TRBD1. CDR3 length: 15 residues. V lost 3 bases to trimming and J lost 4 bases; unmatched junction nucleotides: 6. From germline, CDR1 is LGHNA and CDR2 YNFKEQ. DNA for the CDR3: TGTGCCAGCAGCCAGGAAATACAGGGGGGAAACACCATATATTTT. Translation: CASSQEIQGGNTIYF.

V is TRBV30 and J is TRBJ2-4; unclear D gene. The CDR3 length is 14 residues. V lost 2 bases, J lost 1 base, and 9 bases lay in between. The germline V gene has CDR1 GTSNPN and CDR2 SVGIG (reference sequence). The CDR3 DNA follows: TGTGCCTGGAGTTACAGCAGGGCCAAAAACATTCAGTACTTC. It is translated as CAWSYSRAKNIQYF.

V and J are TRBV6-1 and TRBJ1-1; unclear D gene. Germline V gene data show CDR1 as MNHNS and CDR2 as SASEGT. The CDR3 runs 13 residues. Trimming removed 2 bases from V and 7 bases from J, with 11 bases in between. Here the CDR3 reads CASSELGAREAFF. In DNA form, the CDR3 reads TGTGCCAGCAGTGAATTGGGCGCGCGTGAAGCTTTCTTT.

The chain carries TRBV29-1 and TRBJ1-5; weak D call: TRBD1 (5 bases). The germline V gene has CDR1 SQVTM and CDR2 ANQGSEA. Trimming cost V 6 bases and J 3 bases, with 18 bases left between them. The CDR3 has 15 residues. CDR3 region: CSVTVQQGSNQPQHF. The CDR3 DNA reads as TGCAGCGTAACCGTGCAGCAGGGCTCCAATCAGCCCCAGCATTTT. Complete variable domain (other parts from reference TRBV29-1 and TRBJ1-5): SAVISQKPSRDICQRGTSLTIQCQVDSQVTMMFWYRQQPGQSLTLIATANQGSEATYESGFVIDKFPISRPNLTFSTLTVSNMSPEDSSIYLCSVTVQQGSNQPQHFGDGTRLSIL.

V usage is TRBV28 and J usage is TRBJ2-7; 8 nucleotides agree with TRBD1. The germline CDR1 and CDR2 sequences are MDHEN and SYDVKM. The CDR3 is made up of 14 amino acids. The trim removed 4 bases at V and 5 bases at J, leaving 7 bases unmatched. The CDR3 reads CASSSDRGPNEQYF. For the CDR3, the DNA is TGTGCCAGCAGTTCCGACAGGGGTCCGAACGAGCAGTACTTC.

This chain joins TRBV7-9 and TRBJ2-3; 7 bases fit TRBD1. The CDR3 loop spans 16 amino acids. The V gene end was trimmed by 6 bases and the J gene end by 2 bases; junction bases not matched to a gene: 11. From germline, CDR1 is SEHNR and CDR2 FQNEAQ (reference sequence). CDR3 DNA: TGTGCCAGCAGGCCTGAGGGGGCGGAATTCACAGATACGCAGTATTTT. The encoded protein is CASRPEGAEFTDTQYF.

The V and J genes are TRBV7-9 and TRBJ2-2; D remains ambiguous. The germline V and J ends were trimmed by 5 bases and 6 bases, with 4 bases remaining between them. Germline CDR1 reads SEHNR; CDR2 reads FQNEAQ (reference sequence). This CDR3 region has 11 residues. Here the CDR3 DNA reads TGTGCCAGCAGCCTCCCCGGGGAGCTGTTTTTT. This sequence encodes CASSLPGELFF.

V gene TRBV2 combines with J gene TRBJ2-1, with 15 nucleotides matching TRBD2. The CDR3 contains 17 residues. Germline V lookup: CDR1 SNHLY, CDR2 FYNNEI. V shed 6 bases, J shed 9 bases, and the junction held 12 bases outside the gene matches. DNA for the CDR3: TGTGCCAGCAGCAATCCGGGACTAGCGGGGGGTGTTGCTGAGCAGTTCTTC. Amino acid sequence: CASSNPGLAGGVAEQFF. The full variable domain, completed using reference TRBV2 and TRBJ2-1, is EPEVTQTPSHQVTQMGQEVILRCVPISNHLYFYWYRQILGQKVEFLVSFYNNEISEKSEIFDDQFSVERPDGSNFTLKIRSTKLEDSAMYFCASSNPGLAGGVAEQFFGPGTRLTVL.

The V gene is TRBV6-5, the J gene TRBJ2-1; D gene ambiguous. The ends were cut back, 4 bases at V and 6 bases at J, with 16 bases in the middle. Germline-derived CDR1 and CDR2 are MNHEY and SVGAGI. CDR3 length: 15 residues. The CDR3 region is CASSSLPHGFNEQFF. CDR3 bases: TGTGCCAGCAGTTCTCTACCCCACGGGTTCAATGAGCAGTTCTTC.

The rearrangement joins TRBV5-6 to TRBJ2-5; 11 positions agree with TRBD2. This CDR3 spans 15 amino acids. CDR1 SGHDT and CDR2 YYEEEE come from the germline V gene. V lost 2 bases, J lost 1 base, and 1 base stayed unmatched. CDR3 bases: TGTGCCAGCAGCTTTCTAGCGGGGGGCCAAGAGACCCAGTACTTC. Translating gives CASSFLAGGQETQYF. Filled out from reference TRBV5-6 and TRBJ2-5, the complete variable domain reads DAGVTQSPTHLIKTRGQQVTLRCSPKSGHDTVSWYQQALGQGPQFIFQYYEEEERQRGNFPDRFSGHQFPNYSSELNVNALLLGDSALYLCASSFLAGGQETQYFGPGTRLLVL.

The chain couples TRBV5-4 to TRBJ1-2, with D unresolved. CDR1 SGHNT and CDR2 YYREEE come from the germline V gene (reference sequence). The CDR3 is made up of 13 amino acids. V shed 4 bases and J shed 3 bases, with 10 bases lying between them. The DNA of the CDR3 is TGTGCCAGCAGCCGAGATATGGACTATGGCTACACCTTC. This codes for CASSRDMDYGYTF.

This clone was seen only once. J is TRBJ1-2 and V is TRBV5-1; D gene uncertain. Germline CDR1 is SGHRS and CDR2 is YFSETQ. CDR3 length: 15 residues. Trimming removed 5 bases at V and 0 bases at J, with 14 bases between. The CDR3 region has the DNA TGCGCCAGCAGGTCCCGGTTTTTAACTAACTATGGCTACACCTTC. Its translation is CASRSRFLTNYGYTF.

This clone was picked up one time. An end of the junction does not agree with germline; a read error may underlie this. This rearrangement joins TRBV5-1 to TRBJ1-2; possible D gene TRBD1, 6 bases. Germline assignment: CDR1 SGHRS and CDR2 YFSETQ. This CDR3 contains 15 residues. In DNA, the CDR3 is TGCGCCAGCAGCCCGGGACATCGGGATAACTATGGCTACCCCTTC. This gives the protein CASSPGHRDNYGYPF.

V and J are TRBV19 and TRBJ2-6, with D maybe TRBD1 (6 bases). Germline CDR1 reads LNHDA; CDR2 reads SQIVND (reference sequence). The CDR3 extends over 16 amino acids. The V and J ends lost 8 bases and 4 bases respectively, with 18 bases between them. CDR3 nucleotides: TGTGCCAGTTCCCGGCCAGGGGCGACGGGGGCCAACGTCCTGACTTTC. Residues: CASSRPGATGANVLTF.

J is TRBJ1-6 and V is TRBV5-1, with D unresolved. The CDR3 length is 22 residues. Per germline, CDR1 SGHRS and CDR2 YFSETQ. Trimming stripped 0 bases from V and 0 bases from J, with 25 bases between. CDR3 in DNA: TGCGCCAGCAGCTTGGGGCTTGGGGTCAGGAGGTCGGACGGCTCCTATAATTCACCCCTCCACTTT. Protein sequence: CASSLGLGVRRSDGSYNSPLHF.

The chain carries TRBV15 and TRBJ2-2, with D perhaps TRBD2 (7 bases). Germline CDR1 reads LNHNV; CDR2 reads YYDKDF (reference sequence). V shed 0 bases and J shed 2 bases, with 10 bases lying between them. This CDR3 spans 16 amino acids. CDR3 nucleotides: TGTGCCACCAGCAGAGATGCGGGGGCAAACACCGGGGAGCTGTTTTTT. Protein: CATSRDAGANTGELFF.

This clone was detected only a few times. V gene TRBV6-6 combines with J gene TRBJ2-7; D may be TRBD2 (6 bases). V lost 8 bases, J lost 2 bases, and 22 bases lay in between. The CDR3 length is 16 residues. CDR1 MNHNY and CDR2 SVGAGI come from the germline V gene (reference sequence). The CDR3 sequence is CASFGTFGVNAYEQYF. The CDR3 coding sequence is TGTGCCAGCTTTGGGACTTTTGGCGTGAATGCCTACGAGCAGTACTTC.

The gene calls are TRBV23-1 and TRBJ1-2; 10 positions agree with TRBD1. TRBV23-1 is labeled an ORF, and its function is uncertain. The V segment lost 6 bases and the J segment 6 bases; nucleotides outside the gene matches: 7. The CDR3 is 14 amino acids. The CDR3 region is CASRGDRGGDGYTF. CDR3 DNA sequence: TGCGCCAGCAGGGGGGACAGGGGAGGCGATGGCTACACCTTC.

The chain joins TRBV25-1 to TRBJ1-4; TRBD1 matches at 8 bases. The ends lost 7 bases at V and 1 base at J; junction bases unmatched: 2. Germline loops: CDR1 MGHDK, CDR2 SYGVNS. There are 14 residues in the CDR3. CDR3 sequence reads: CASTTGGTNEKLFF. The CDR3 bases are TGTGCCAGCACTACAGGGGGAACTAATGAAAAACTGTTTTTT.

The sample holds a few counts of this clone. The V call is TRBV28, the J call TRBJ1-6; D unclear. Germline V gives CDR1 MDHEN, CDR2 SYDVKM. The CDR3 consists of 11 residues. Trimming stripped 6 bases from V and 8 bases from J, with 5 bases between. The CDR3 DNA sequence: TGTGCCAGCAGCCATTATTCACCCCTCCACTTT. Translated, it gives CASSHYSPLHF.

This chain uses TRBV7-9 with TRBJ2-1, with D perhaps matching TRBD2 (5 bases). V gave up 0 bases and J gave up 6 bases, with 12 bases separating them. The CDR3 loop spans 15 amino acids. Per the germline V gene, CDR1 is SEHNR and CDR2 is FQNEAQ (reference sequence). The CDR3 protein is CASSLAQGLFNEQFF. For the CDR3, the DNA is TGTGCCAGCAGCTTAGCTCAAGGACTTTTCAATGAGCAGTTCTTC.

The V gene is TRBV2, the J gene TRBJ2-5; 9 bases map to TRBD1. With 8 bases clipped from V and 2 bases from J, the junction kept 3 bases outside the gene matches. The germline V gene encodes CDR1 SNHLY and CDR2 FYNNEI. CDR3 length: 13 residues. The CDR3 protein is CASVQGAQETQYF. The CDR3 coding sequence is TGTGCCAGCGTACAGGGGGCGCAAGAGACCCAGTACTTC.

The chain recombines TRBV5-4 with TRBJ1-1, with TRBD1 as a possible D gene (6 bases). CDR1 and CDR2 from the germline V gene are SGHNT and YYREEE (reference sequence). CDR3 length: 15 amino acids. V was pared by 4 bases and J by 4 bases, with 17 bases between. CDR3 protein: CASSPLGGRGTEAFF. The CDR3 DNA is TGTGCCAGCAGCCCGCTTGGGGGCCGGGGCACTGAAGCTTTCTTT. The full variable domain, its missing parts supplied by reference TRBV5-4 and TRBJ1-1, is ETGVTQSPTHLIKTRGQQVTLRCSSQSGHNTVSWYQQALGQGPQFIFQYYREEENGRGNFPPRFSGLQFPNYSSELNVNALELDDSALYLCASSPLGGRGTEAFFGQGTRLTVV.

This clone was seen ten or more times. The V and J genes are TRBV6-4 and TRBJ2-1; 8 nucleotides line up with TRBD2. The CDR3 is 15 amino acids. The trim removed 6 bases at V and 4 bases at J, leaving 8 bases unmatched. Per germline, CDR1 MRHNA and CDR2 SNTAGT. In nucleotides, the CDR3 is TGTGCCAGCAGGGAGGAGCCGGGGGGGTACAATGAGCAGTTCTTC. Translating gives CASREEPGGYNEQFF.

The CDR3 region is CASRGQGAGELFF. The CDR3 DNA reads TGTGCCAGCAGGGGACAGGGAGCCGGGGAGCTGTTTTTT. This chain links TRBV2 with TRBJ2-2, with 9 bases lining up with TRBD1. Trimming took 6 bases from V and 6 from J; bases not matched to a gene: 2. This CDR3 has 13 residues. Germline CDR1 SNHLY, CDR2 FYNNEI.

V gene TRBV2 combines with J gene TRBJ1-6, with 7 bases fitting TRBD1. This CDR3 region has 15 residues. V dropped 7 bases and J dropped 5; count of bases not matched to a gene: 8. The germline CDR1 and CDR2 sequences are SNHLY and FYNNEI. The CDR3 DNA reads TGTGCCAGCAAGCCCGACAGGGTAGATAATTCACCCCTCCACTTT. Its protein product is CASKPDRVDNSPLHF.